This entry is about one T cell receptor beta chain. The data stem from a study of blood T cell repertoires in COVID-19. TCRdb's copy holds only in-frame clones and misses some; the assay was immunoSEQ multiplex PCR. The sample yields roughly 120,000 clones, roughly 82% seen once. Trimming at V came to 4 bases and at J to 0 bases, leaving 4 bases not matched to a gene. Germline V gene data show CDR1 as LNHDA and CDR2 as SQIVND (reference sequence). The CDR3 has 16 residues. Sequenced input: peripheral blood. J is TRBJ2-3 and V is TRBV19; 10 bases fit TRBD2. The TCR was taken from a middle-aged woman with acute or convalescent COVID-19. CDR3 sequence: CASSRPLAGSTDTQYF. CDR3 in DNA: TGTGCCAGTAGTAGACCACTAGCGGGGAGCACAGATACGCAGTATTTT.